This T cell receptor beta chain was documented in a study of T cells after posttransplantation cyclophosphamide. Study results and caveats: TRB overlap between skin or GI tissue T cells and blood was limited. Recipient CMV seropositivity and CMV reactivation strongly tracked TRB clonality. Later blood repertoires were often dominated by clones from the donor CD8+ memory compartment.

The related graft donor's blood sample was taken on the day of bone marrow donation. The sample holds many counts of this clone. The antigen is not known. The CDR3 covers 15 residues. Germline V gene data show CDR1 as SGHTA and CDR2 as FQGNSA. The junction had 13 bases not matched to a gene; V was cut back by 7 bases and J by 5 bases. TCRdb's copy holds only in-frame clones and misses some; the assay was immunoSEQ multiplex PCR. The sample includes tens of thousands of clones, none of them occurring once. Sequencing was performed on PBMCs. The rearrangement links TRBV7-2 to TRBJ2-5; 7 nucleotides match TRBD1. The receptor comes from a man aged 35-49 years in good health, CMV-negative, and a related stem cell transplant donor. CDR3 residues: CASTLQGQWGETQYF. The CDR3 nucleotides are TGTGCCAGCACCCTACAGGGGCAATGGGGGGAGACCCAGTACTTC.